What follows is one T cell receptor (beta chain) and its context. Since no conserved phenylalanine or tryptophan closes the CDR3, a read error is the likely cause. The germline gives CDR1 SGHRS, CDR2 YFSETQ. The CDR3 covers 12 residues. The V gene lost 0 bases and the J gene lost 5 bases, with 5 bases spanning the gap. This sample was included in a study of T cells after yellow fever vaccination. For TCR, cDNA came from 5'RACE template switching, which added a universal primer site and UMIs. TCRdb itself ran the 5' RACE reads through MiXCR, one entry per CDR3 protein. The sample records over 65,000 distinct CDR3 sequences, less than 15% being singletons. Study-level findings and limits: Post-booster repertoires contained most primary-vaccination clones again (about 96% CD4, about 90% CD8). Though it reached lower strength, the secondary response hit its peak faster, day 5 versus 15. Sorted repertoires could include abundant contaminating clonotypes from bulk cells.

The chain uses TRBV5-1 and TRBJ1-2; D is unclear. The source is a man between 18 and 35 years old who received the YFV17D yellow fever vaccine. Sequencing was performed on CD8+ T cells not binding an NS4B(214-222) dextramer, sorted from PBMCs, taken about 20 days after the first yellow fever vaccination. The CDR3 DNA is TGCGCCAGCAGCTTGGCCGGTTATGGCTACACCATC. Its translation is CASSLAGYGYTI.